This TCR beta chain was sequenced for a study of T cell responses to AZD1222 COVID-19 vaccine. Broader study findings: The study sampled repertoires only after the peak T cell response. Baseline seropositivity characterized only 5 or 6 AZD1222 recipients. Regions left unmutated in variants are reportedly the target of nearly half of spike-specific TCRs. When two AZD1222 doses had been given, Spike-specific TCR breadth and depth rose.

The data were produced by immunoSEQ multiplex PCR, yet TCRdb's version contains in-frame clones alone and is incomplete. The sample yields 30,000 to 35,000 clones, 70% to 80% seen once. After removal of 4 bases from V and 5 bases from J, the junction contained 4 bases not matched to a gene. Per the germline V gene, CDR1 is SGHTS and CDR2 is YDEGEE. The CDR3 runs 14 residues. To note about this clone: Antigen unknown.

Sequenced material: peripheral blood, taken 28 days after the second AZD1222 dose. This clonotype was obtained from an adult who received the AZD1222 COVID-19 vaccine. This chain links TRBV5-8 with TRBJ2-1; 9 nucleotides align to TRBD1. The CDR3 loop is CASSAGQGNNEQFF. CDR3 coding DNA: TGTGCCAGCAGCGCGGGACAGGGCAACAATGAGCAGTTCTTC.